This T cell receptor (beta chain) was obtained from a study of identical twins. One entry per CDR3 protein results from TCRdb running MiXCR on the 5' RACE reads. The sample includes 540,000 or so distinct CDR3 sequences, about a fifth of them seen just once. These records were also assigned to another study, of yellow fever vaccine responses in identical twins.

Sequenced: CD4+ T cells sorted from blood. This receptor was obtained from a woman between 18 and 29 years old in good health.

Here the CDR3 reads CASSFGQGRLNTEAFF. DNA of the CDR3: TGTGCCAGCAGTTTCGGACAGGGGCGGCTGAACACTGAAGCTTTCTTT. The gene calls are TRBV12-3 or TRBV12-4 and TRBJ1-1; 9 bases agree with TRBD1. V trimming: 3 bases; J trimming: 0 bases; junction bases outside the gene matches: 5. This CDR3 is built from 16 residues.